This passage covers 24 T cell receptor beta chains from one sample sequenced in a study of blood T cells in healthy people across ages (dated by TCRdb to the mid-2010s). The library was produced with 5' RACE. Instrument on record: Illumina HiSeq 2500. A second PCR of roughly 6 to 12 cycles was performed with a sample-barcoded 5' primer and a J-beta primer mix. TCRdb ran its own pipeline on the public reads, namely fastp trimming at Q25 and MiXCR clone calling, and kept in-frame beta chains. Merged by CDR3 protein, the rows form single entries marked with the most common genes and DNA. This sample has 800,000 to 1,300,000 distinct CDR3 sequences in its table, and about 25% of those were observed once. The ten largest make up about 0.69% of the sample. This sample was also put to use in a study of T cells of mothers and their children.

The material sequenced was blood. These receptors came from a girl aged 2 to 9 in good health.

This clonotype has a handful of counts. The chain is built from TRBV28 and TRBJ1-2, with 7 bases aligning to TRBD1. CDR1 is MDHEN, CDR2 SYDVKM, per germline. The CDR3 contains 14 residues. Trimming at V came to 6 bases and at J to 2 bases, leaving 6 bases not matched to a gene. The CDR3 DNA sequence: TGTGCCAGCAGCAGGACAGGTTTGAACTATGGCTACACCTTC. This translates into CASSRTGLNYGYTF.

V and J are TRBV10-3 and TRBJ1-1; a weak D match, TRBD1 (5 bases). This CDR3 is built from 14 residues. Trimming cost V 3 bases and J 11 bases, with 19 bases left between them. Germline values: CDR1 ENHRY, CDR2 SYGVKD. DNA for the CDR3: TGTGCCATCAGTGACTACCTCGACAGTGTGGGTGCTTTCTTT. It is translated as CAISDYLDSVGAFF.

In its sample, this clonotype was seen a few times. The V and J genes are TRBV6-4 and TRBJ2-1, with 12 bases matching TRBD2. The CDR3 runs to 19 residues. V was pared by 6 bases and J by 5 bases, with 17 bases of the junction left unmatched. Germline CDR1 reads MRHNA; CDR2 reads SNTAGT. The CDR3, as DNA: TGTGCCAGCAGCGCAACTAGCGGGAGGTCCCGGCCCACGAACAATGAGCAGTTCTTC. Encoded protein: CASSATSGRSRPTNNEQFF.

This clonotype was observed a handful of times. V usage is TRBV6-6 and J usage is TRBJ2-1; D is ambiguous. Germline V gene sequence: CDR1 MNHNY, CDR2 SVGAGI (reference sequence). This CDR3 spans 16 amino acids. Trimming stripped 4 bases from V and 0 bases from J, with 13 bases between. The CDR3 here is CASSSTDTSSYNEQFF. The CDR3, as DNA: TGTGCCAGCAGTTCCACCGACACGAGCTCCTACAATGAGCAGTTCTTC.

This clonotype was found a few times. The chain links TRBV7-2 to TRBJ2-1; D possibly corresponds to TRBD1 (6 bases). Germline CDR1 reads SGHTA; CDR2 reads FQGNSA. V lost 4 bases and J lost 0, with 13 bases in between. The CDR3 loop spans 16 amino acids. The CDR3 is CASSSPGHSSYNEQFF. As DNA, the CDR3 is TGTGCCAGCAGCTCGCCGGGACATAGCTCCTACAATGAGCAGTTCTTC.

V usage is TRBV20-1 and J usage is TRBJ2-7; 9 nucleotides align to TRBD1. Germline trimming cut 6 bases from V and 5 bases from J; bases unmatched to any gene: 11. Germline CDR1 reads DFQATT; CDR2 reads SNEGSKA (reference sequence). The CDR3 runs 14 residues. The CDR3 loop is CSAAGTGNYDEQYF. The CDR3 DNA reads as TGCAGTGCCGCCGGGACAGGGAATTATGACGAGCAGTACTTC.

The rearrangement links TRBV7-9 to TRBJ2-6; no definite D call. V was shortened by 6 bases and J by 4 bases, with 13 bases between the two germline ends. Germline V gene sequence: CDR1 SEHNR, CDR2 FQNEAQ (reference sequence). The CDR3 has 15 residues. DNA for the CDR3: TGTGCCAGCAGTCCCCCCCGGGCCGGGGCCAACGTCCTGACTTTC. As protein: CASSPPRAGANVLTF.

The chain has TRBV19 and TRBJ1-1, with 9 bases lining up with TRBD1. From germline, CDR1 is LNHDA and CDR2 SQIVND (reference sequence). The CDR3 runs to 16 residues. V lost 5 bases, J lost 2 bases, and 9 bases stayed unmatched. This CDR3 reads CASSPVGTGLNTEAFF. CDR3 bases: TGTGCCAGTAGTCCGGTGGGGACAGGGCTAAACACTGAAGCTTTCTTT.

The chain couples TRBV12-3 or TRBV12-4 to TRBJ1-1; the D is unclear. The CDR3 is 17 residues long. Trimming pared 7 bases from V and 5 bases from J, leaving 26 bases between. The CDR3 region is CASTPVGGNASRTEAFF. The CDR3 region has the DNA TGTGCCAGCACCCCGGTGGGAGGGAATGCTTCTCGAACTGAAGCTTTCTTT.

The chain is built from TRBV5-1 and TRBJ2-3, with 12 bases identical to TRBD2. The CDR3 length is 17 residues. From germline, CDR1 is SGHRS and CDR2 YFSETQ. J gave up 3 bases and V 4 bases, and 9 bases lay outside the gene matches. The CDR3 region is CASSPRLAGDLTDTQYF. DNA for the CDR3: TGCGCCAGCAGCCCCCGACTAGCGGGGGATCTGACAGATACGCAGTATTTT. Combining the CDR3 with reference TRBV5-1 and TRBJ2-3 gives the whole variable domain KAGVTQTPRYLIKTRGQQVTLSCSPISGHRSVSWYQQTPGQGLQFLFEYFSETQRNKGNFPGRFSGRQFSNSRSEMNVSTLELGDSALYLCASSPRLAGDLTDTQYFGPGTRLTVL.

This clonotype has more than one count but fewer than ten. The chain uses TRBV12-3 or TRBV12-4 and TRBJ2-7; D gene unclear. CDR3 length equals 14 residues. V was cut by 2 bases and J by 5 bases, with 13 bases left in between. The CDR3: CASSLLFGGDEQYF. The CDR3 coding sequence is TGTGCCAGCAGTTTACTTTTTGGTGGGGACGAGCAGTACTTC.

This chain uses TRBV10-3 with TRBJ1-1; TRBD1 is a possible D gene (5 bases). V was pared by 2 bases and J by 6 bases, with 19 bases between. CDR3 length: 16 amino acids. Germline-derived CDR1 and CDR2 are ENHRY and SYGVKD. The CDR3 is CAISEGPQDLTSEAFF. The CDR3 nucleotides are TGTGCCATCAGTGAGGGACCACAGGATCTGACCTCTGAAGCTTTCTTT.

In this sample, this clonotype turned up a few times. This chain uses TRBV27 with TRBJ2-7; 8 nucleotides align to TRBD1. This CDR3 contains 13 residues. The germline CDR1 and CDR2 sequences are MNHEY and SMNVEV (reference sequence). The V gene end was trimmed by 3 bases and the J gene end by 5 bases; junction bases not matched to a gene: 3. The CDR3 spells CASSFGTGNEQYF. The CDR3 DNA reads TGTGCCAGCAGTTTCGGGACAGGCAACGAGCAGTACTTC.

The table lists this clonotype with a few counts. The chain links TRBV19 to TRBJ2-5; tentative D call: TRBD2 (6 bases). The CDR3 loop spans 14 amino acids. Deletions cut 5 bases from V and 4 bases from J, with 14 bases between. CDR1 is LNHDA, CDR2 SQIVND, per germline (reference sequence). CDR3 in amino acids: CASSLRSGRETQYF. The CDR3 DNA sequence: TGTGCCAGTAGTTTAAGAAGCGGGCGAGAGACCCAGTACTTC.

This clonotype is a singleton in its sample. V gene TRBV29-1 combines with J gene TRBJ1-2; weak D call: TRBD1 (6 bases). Trimming pared 4 bases from V and 4 bases from J, leaving 16 bases between. Germline-derived CDR1 and CDR2 are SQVTM and ANQGSEA. CDR3 length equals 14 residues. The CDR3 DNA reads TGCAGCGTTGGGGGTTGGGGGCTCGGCTATGGCTACACCTTC. This sequence encodes CSVGGWGLGYGYTF.

The CDR3 reads CASSQDGQHDTQYF. The CDR3 nucleotides are TGTGCCAGCAGCCAAGATGGACAACATGATACGCAGTATTTT. The genes are TRBV3-1 and TRBJ2-3; D may be TRBD1 (5 bases). V lost 0 bases and J 6 bases, leaving 10 bases between the germline ends. This CDR3 contains 14 residues. Per germline, CDR1 LGHDT and CDR2 YNNKEL (reference sequence).

This rearrangement joins TRBV4-1 to TRBJ1-2, with no clear D. Germline assignment: CDR1 MGHRA and CDR2 YSYEKL. The ends were cut back, 3 bases at V and 4 bases at J, with 9 bases in the middle. This CDR3 contains 13 residues. The DNA of the CDR3 is TGCGCCAGCAGCCAGGAGGGAACCTATGGCTACACCTTC. Its protein is CASSQEGTYGYTF.

This clonotype was detected only a few times. The chain employs TRBV11-2 and TRBJ2-7, with D perhaps matching TRBD1 or TRBD2 (5 bases each). In germline, CDR1 is SGHAT, CDR2 FQNNGV. The length of the CDR3 is 17 residues. Trimming cost V 5 bases and J 2 bases, with 22 bases left between them. In DNA, the CDR3 is TGTGCCAGCAGCGGGGGTAGGGCCCTCAGAACGCCCTACGAGCAGTACTTC. Protein product: CASSGGRALRTPYEQYF.

The V call is TRBV6-2 or TRBV6-3, the J call TRBJ2-5; D is undetermined. With the DNA end fitting TRBJ2-7 better, the J assignment may be wrong. Germline CDR1 is MNHEY and CDR2 is SVGEGT. The CDR3 loop spans 14 amino acids. This CDR3 is CASSYSTPTYEQYF. The CDR3 DNA sequence: TGTGCCAGCAGTTACTCGACACCCACCTACGAGCAGTACTTC.

This sequence joins TRBV29-1 and TRBJ1-4, with TRBD1 identical over 8 bases. CDR3 size: 10 residues. Trimming cost V 6 bases and J 14 bases; bases outside gene matches: 5. Germline loops: CDR1 SQVTM, CDR2 ANQGSEA. CDR3 in amino acids: CSVGQGDLFF. In nucleotides, the CDR3 is TGCAGCGTAGGACAGGGTGATCTGTTTTTT.

Comments on this clonotype: One junction end disagrees with the germline gene, perhaps due to a read error. The rearrangement uses TRBV29-1 and TRBJ2-3, with a weak D call TRBD1 (5 bases). The CDR3 has 15 residues. The germline CDR1 and CDR2 sequences are SQVTM and ANQGSEA. CDR3 amino acids: CSVEGVGTITDTQYF. CDR3 DNA sequence: TGCAGCGTAGAAGGGGTTGGTACTATCACAGATACGCAGTATTTT.

About this clonotype: One end of the junction fails to match germline, which may point to a read error. The rearrangement uses TRBV29-1 and TRBJ2-5; D uncertain. Germline lookup yields CDR1 SQVTM and CDR2 ANQGSEA. This CDR3 contains 13 residues. CDR3 in amino acids: CNVEKGYQETQYF. In nucleotides, the CDR3 is TGCAACGTTGAGAAAGGGTACCAAGAGACCCAGTACTTC.

The V gene is TRBV14, the J gene TRBJ2-1; possibly TRBD2 for D (5 bases). Trimming stripped 4 bases from V and 10 bases from J, with 14 bases between. This CDR3 is 13 amino acids long. CDR1 and CDR2 from the germline V gene are SGHDN and FVKESK. Here the CDR3 reads CASSRIWTGEQFF. In nucleotides, the CDR3 is TGTGCCAGCAGCCGTATCTGGACTGGAGAGCAGTTCTTC.

This clonotype was recorded a few times. V is TRBV27 and J is TRBJ2-3; D might be TRBD2 (5 bases). Germline V lookup: CDR1 MNHEY, CDR2 SMNVEV (reference sequence). The CDR3 runs 17 residues. The germline V and J ends were trimmed by 10 bases and 5 bases, with 28 bases remaining between them. The CDR3 nucleotides read TGTGCCACATCCGAGGGCGGAACCCTCCTCTATGGAGATACGCAGTATTTT. It is translated as CATSEGGTLLYGDTQYF.